These 21 T cell receptor beta chains were all obtained from the same sample, sequenced in a study of shared clonotypes between healthy human individuals. Repertoires were generated with immunoSEQ multiplex PCR, while TCRdb's copy carries only in-frame clones and drops some. In the table there are some 2.1 million clones, 90% to 95% of which are singletons. Source material: naive CD4+ T cells sorted from blood. The subset: CD45RA+ positively selected. These receptor sequences come from a man aged 18 to 30 in good health.

The V and J genes are TRBV11-2 and TRBJ2-1, with D perhaps matching TRBD2 (6 bases). The length of the CDR3 is 17 residues. Germline CDR1 is SGHAT and CDR2 is FQNNGV. Trimming removed 5 bases from V and 4 bases from J, with 21 bases in between. CDR3 sequence (DNA): TGTGCCAGCAGCCGCACGAGGGGCGGGATCCTATACAATGAGCAGTTCTTC. Amino acid sequence: CASSRTRGGILYNEQFF. Looking up the rest from reference TRBV11-2 and TRBJ2-1 gives the full variable domain: EAGVAQSPRYKIIEKRQSVAFWCNPISGHATLYWYQQILGQGPKLLIQFQNNGVVDDSQLPKDRFSAERLKGVDSTLKIQPAKLEDSAVYLCASSRTRGGILYNEQFFGPGTRLTVL.

Remarks on this clone: The sample contains more than one DNA sequence encoding this CDR3. CDR3 sequence (DNA): TGTGCCATCTCCGGGACAGGGGCGACCGGGGAGCTGTTTTTT. This sequence encodes CAISGTGATGELFF. V usage is TRBV10-3 and J usage is TRBJ2-2, with 10 bases aligning to TRBD1. Germline V gene data show CDR1 as ENHRY and CDR2 as SYGVKD. With 8 bases clipped from V and 5 bases from J, the junction kept 5 bases outside the gene matches. The CDR3 runs 14 residues.

The rearrangement joins TRBV5-8 to TRBJ2-7; D is ambiguous. Germline lookup yields CDR1 SGHTS and CDR2 YDEGEE. This CDR3 is built from 13 residues. V was pared by 0 bases and J by 4 bases, with 8 bases between. The CDR3 sequence: CASSLGRAYEQYF. CDR3 nucleotide sequence: TGTGCCAGCAGCTTGGGACGGGCGTACGAGCAGTACTTC. Using reference TRBV5-8 and TRBJ2-7 for the parts outside the CDR3, the full variable domain is EAGVTQSPTHLIKTRGQQATLRCSPISGHTSVYWYQQALGLGLQFLLWYDEGEERNRGNFPPRFSGRQFPNYSSELNVNALELEDSALYLCASSLGRAYEQYFGPGTRLTVT.

The chain links TRBV30 to TRBJ1-2; weak D call: TRBD1 (5 bases). V shed 3 bases and J shed 14 bases, with 22 bases lying between them. The CDR3 spans 13 residues. CDR1 is GTSNPN and CDR2 is SVGIG in the germline V gene (reference sequence). CDR3 in DNA: TGTGCCTGGAGAGAATCCTCCCGGGGGGGGGATACCTTC. Translated, it gives CAWRESSRGGDTF.

In the case of this clone: The sample carries other DNA sequences with the same CDR3. CDR3 bases: TGCGCCAGCAGCTTGGTCCAGGGACAAGAGACCCAGTACTTC. It translates to CASSLVQGQETQYF. The chain couples TRBV5-1 to TRBJ2-5, with a weak D call TRBD1 (5 bases). V was trimmed by 0 bases and J by 2 bases, leaving 8 bases between them. Germline V gives CDR1 SGHRS, CDR2 YFSETQ. The CDR3 extends over 14 amino acids.

The V call is TRBV18, the J call TRBJ1-5, with D unclear. CDR3 length equals 16 residues. V was cut by 2 bases and J by 4 bases, with 15 bases left in between. CDR1 is KGHSH, CDR2 LQKENI, per germline. For the CDR3, the DNA is TGTGCCAGCTCACCAGTTGGGAGGGCGGATAATCAGCCCCAGCATTTT. As protein: CASSPVGRADNQPQHF.

This clone was detected only a few times. V and J are TRBV6-5 and TRBJ1-2; weak D call: TRBD1 (5 bases). The CDR3 consists of 12 residues. Germline V gene lookup returns CDR1 MNHEY and CDR2 SVGAGI. The V and J ends lost 8 bases and 7 bases respectively, with 14 bases between them. The CDR3 DNA sequence: TGTGCCAGCGGACCTCAGGGCGGTGGCTACACCTTC. Translated, it gives CASGPQGGGYTF.

The rearrangement uses TRBV6-5 and TRBJ2-3; D may be TRBD1 (7 bases). Trimming shortened V by 7 bases and J by 2 bases, and 16 bases separated the two germline ends. This CDR3 comprises 15 residues. Germline CDR1 and CDR2: MNHEY and SVGAGI. The DNA for the CDR3 is TGTGCCAGCACAGGGGGGCAGGGCGTCACAGATACGCAGTATTTT. Translating gives CASTGGQGVTDTQYF.

The chain employs TRBV28 and TRBJ1-1; no clear D. CDR3 length: 13 residues. Germline CDR1 and CDR2: MDHEN and SYDVKM. With 6 bases removed from V and 2 bases from J, the gap between germline ends came to 10 bases. CDR3 loop: CASRRPRNTEAFF. The DNA for the CDR3 is TGTGCCAGCAGGCGGCCCCGAAACACTGAAGCTTTCTTT. The full variable domain, in which reference TRBV28 and TRBJ1-1 provide the parts outside the CDR3, is DVKVTQSSRYLVKRTGEKVFLECVQDMDHENMFWYRQDPGLGLRLIYFSYDVKMKEKGDIPEGYSVSREKKERFSLILESASTNQTSMYLCASRRPRNTEAFFGQGTRLTVV.

This clone appeared a single time. V usage is TRBV28 and J usage is TRBJ2-5, with D possibly being TRBD2 (6 bases). The V end was cut by 2 bases, the J end by 4 bases, with 14 bases between. Germline V gives CDR1 MDHEN, CDR2 SYDVKM. CDR3 size: 15 residues. The CDR3 coding sequence is TGTGCCAGCAGTTTAAGGCCGGGGAGGCGAGAGACCCAGTACTTC. Translation gives CASSLRPGRRETQYF.

The chain couples TRBV9 to TRBJ1-6, with a possible D match to TRBD1 (5 bases). With 1 base removed from V and 9 bases from J, the gap between germline ends came to 11 bases. This CDR3 has 14 amino acids. In germline, CDR1 is SGDLS, CDR2 YYNGEE. The CDR3 region is CASSVNAGSSPLHF. The CDR3 region has the DNA TGTGCCAGCAGCGTAAATGCAGGGAGTTCACCCCTCCACTTT.

There are many counts of this clone. The CDR3 DNA follows: TGTGCCAGCAGTTACGGACAGGGGAAAAACACTGAAGCTTTCTTT. The encoded protein is CASSYGQGKNTEAFF. V is TRBV6-5 and J is TRBJ1-1, with TRBD1 matching 9 bases. In germline, CDR1 is MNHEY, CDR2 SVGAGI. Germline trimming cut 2 bases from V and 2 bases from J; bases unmatched to any gene: 3. The CDR3 runs 15 residues.

This chain joins TRBV5-6 and TRBJ1-2; 7 bases are a match to TRBD1. The germline gives CDR1 SGHDT, CDR2 YYEEEE. The CDR3 runs 15 residues. Trimming removed 0 bases from V and 7 bases from J; junction bases left unmatched: 9. The CDR3 spells CASSLGPRQGFGYTF. DNA of the CDR3: TGTGCCAGCAGCTTGGGCCCTCGACAGGGATTTGGCTACACCTTC.

The gene calls are TRBV29-1 and TRBJ1-5, with TRBD1 identical over 8 bases. Germline CDR1 SQVTM, CDR2 ANQGSEA. This CDR3 has 14 amino acids. J lost 5 bases, V lost 3 bases, and 6 bases had no gene match. CDR3 protein: CSVEDREYDQPQHF. The CDR3 DNA reads as TGCAGCGTTGAGGACAGGGAATATGATCAGCCCCAGCATTTT.

This chain joins TRBV7-2 and TRBJ2-7; 14 bases are shared with TRBD2. Germline V CDR1 and CDR2: SGHTA, FQGNSA. The length of the CDR3 is 14 residues. J was trimmed by 5 bases and V by 5 bases; bases with no gene match: 2. The CDR3 region is CASSEGLAGDEQYF. The CDR3 DNA follows: TGTGCCAGCAGCGAGGGACTAGCGGGAGACGAGCAGTACTTC.

J is TRBJ2-3 and V is TRBV19; D not certain. V lost 0 bases and J 2 bases, leaving 15 bases between the germline ends. This CDR3 is built from 17 residues. CDR1 is LNHDA, CDR2 SQIVND, per germline (reference sequence). CDR3 bases: TGTGCCAGTAGTATAGATTTGGCAGGCGGTATCACAGATACGCAGTATTTT. Amino acids: CASSIDLAGGITDTQYF.

As DNA, the CDR3 is TGCGCCAGCACTCCAGCGGGAGACACAGATACGCAGTATTTT. Its protein product is CASTPAGDTDTQYF. The chain employs TRBV10-2 and TRBJ2-3, with TRBD2 matching 8 bases. The CDR3 sequence is 14 residues long. With V trimmed by 7 bases and J by 2 bases, 5 bases remained unmatched. The germline gives CDR1 WSHSY, CDR2 SAAADI.

The V and J genes are TRBV2 and TRBJ2-2; D possibly corresponds to TRBD1 (6 bases). The CDR3 has 14 amino acids. Germline V gene lookup returns CDR1 SNHLY and CDR2 FYNNEI. V lost 6 bases and J lost 1, with 9 bases in between. The chain's CDR3 is CASRGQLNTGELFF. The CDR3 DNA follows: TGTGCCAGCAGAGGACAGCTGAACACCGGGGAGCTGTTTTTT. Complete variable domain (other parts from reference TRBV2 and TRBJ2-2): EPEVTQTPSHQVTQMGQEVILRCVPISNHLYFYWYRQILGQKVEFLVSFYNNEISEKSEIFDDQFSVERPDGSNFTLKIRSTKLEDSAMYFCASRGQLNTGELFFGEGSRLTVL.

The chain joins TRBV5-6 to TRBJ2-5; 9 nucleotides align to TRBD1. Germline loops: CDR1 SGHDT, CDR2 YYEEEE. This CDR3 is built from 16 residues. V gave up 4 bases and J gave up 4 bases; unmatched junction bases: 11. CDR3 nucleotide sequence: TGTGCCAGCAGCCTCGGGACAGGGTGGTATAGAGAGACCCAGTACTTC. Translated: CASSLGTGWYRETQYF.

The J gene is TRBJ1-6, the V gene TRBV25-1, with 7 positions matching TRBD1. The trim removed 2 bases at V and 10 bases at J, leaving 8 bases unmatched. This CDR3 region has 15 residues. Germline V gives CDR1 MGHDK, CDR2 SYGVNS. In DNA form, the CDR3 reads TGTGCCAGCAGTGAAAGGGACAGAGAAGGCTCACCCCTCCACTTT. Protein: CASSERDREGSPLHF.

This chain connects TRBV18 to TRBJ2-1, with 8 bases aligning to TRBD2. V lost 0 bases, J lost 2 bases, and 3 bases stayed unmatched. Germline loops: CDR1 KGHSH, CDR2 LQKENI. CDR3 length: 16 residues. The DNA of the CDR3 is TGTGCCAGCTCACCACCTGCAGCGGGAGCCTACAATGAGCAGTTCTTC. It is translated as CASSPPAAGAYNEQFF. The variable domain in full, completed from reference TRBV18 and TRBJ2-1, reads NAGVMQNPRHLVRRRGQEARLRCSPMKGHSHVYWYRQLPEEGLKFMVYLQKENIIDESGMPKERFSAEFPKEGPSILRIQQVVRGDSAAYFCASSPPAAGAYNEQFFGPGTRLTVL.